Following are 23 T cell receptor beta chains from one sample sequenced in a study of blood T cell repertoires in COVID-19. The table came from immunoSEQ multiplex PCR; TCRdb's copy has only in-frame clones and leaves some out. The data hold fewer than 400,000 clones, with around 90% observed a single time. The sample was peripheral blood. These receptors originate from a woman aged 30 to 39 with COVID-19, enrolled during active disease.

V gene TRBV15 combines with J gene TRBJ2-3; a possible D gene is TRBD2 (6 bases). Trimming shortened V by 0 bases and J by 5 bases, and 12 bases separated the two germline ends. The CDR3 extends over 15 amino acids. From germline, CDR1 is LNHNV and CDR2 YYDKDF (reference sequence). CDR3 in amino acids: CATSRDRRAGDTQYF. CDR3 nucleotides: TGTGCCACCAGCAGAGATCGTAGAGCGGGAGATACGCAGTATTTT.

The CDR3 bases are TGTGCCTGGAGTATCGGGGAGAGGGACACTGAAGCTTTCTTT. Its protein product is CAWSIGERDTEAFF. V usage is TRBV30 and J usage is TRBJ1-1, with D unresolved. CDR1 and CDR2 from the germline V gene are GTSNPN and SVGIG (reference sequence). The CDR3 covers 14 residues. Trimming removed 2 bases from V and 3 bases from J, with 13 bases in between.

DNA for the CDR3: TGTGCCAGCAGCGTAGGGCGACAGGAGAACACCGGGGAGCTGTTTTTT. As protein: CASSVGRQENTGELFF. The chain has TRBV9 and TRBJ2-2; D is perhaps TRBD1 (6 bases). The germline V gene encodes CDR1 SGDLS and CDR2 YYNGEE. The CDR3 length is 16 residues. V lost 0 bases, J lost 1 base, and 10 bases lay in between. The full variable domain, its missing parts supplied by reference TRBV9 and TRBJ2-2, is DSGVTQTPKHLITATGQRVTLRCSPRSGDLSVYWYQQSLDQGLQFLIQYYNGEERAKGNILERFSAQQFPDLHSELNLSSLELGDSALYFCASSVGRQENTGELFFGEGSRLTVL.

The chain uses TRBV15 and TRBJ2-5, with D unclear. The V gene lost 0 bases and the J gene lost 6 bases, with 5 bases spanning the gap. There are 12 residues in the CDR3. Germline CDR1 LNHNV, CDR2 YYDKDF (reference sequence). The CDR3, as DNA: TGTGCCACCAGCAGAGATCTTCAGACCCAGTACTTC. Its protein product is CATSRDLQTQYF. The complete variable domain, with remaining parts taken from reference TRBV15 and TRBJ2-5, reads DAMVIQNPRYQVTQFGKPVTLSCSQTLNHNVMYWYQQKSSQAPKLLFHYYDKDFNNEADTPDNFQSRRPNTSFCFLDIRSPGLGDTAMYLCATSRDLQTQYFGPGTRLLVL.

The rearrangement uses TRBV5-5 and TRBJ2-1, with D perhaps TRBD2 (6 bases). Per the germline V gene, CDR1 is SGHKS and CDR2 is YYEKEE (reference sequence). The CDR3 extends over 14 amino acids. Between the trimmed V and J ends, which lost 1 base and 5 bases, there was a span of 10 bases. The CDR3 DNA reads TGTGCCAGCAGCTTGTATGGAGGGGACAATGAGCAGTTCTTC. Its protein is CASSLYGGDNEQFF.

This clone was picked up one time. The J gene is TRBJ2-1, the V gene TRBV16; possibly TRBD1 for D (6 bases). Trimming removed 4 bases from V and 5 bases from J, with 12 bases in between. The CDR3 has 14 amino acids. CDR1 and CDR2 from the germline V gene are KGHSY and FQNENV. This chain's CDR3 is CASSPTGTNNEQFF. The CDR3 DNA is TGTGCCAGCAGCCCCACCGGGACAAACAATGAGCAGTTCTTC.

The chain carries TRBV6-2 or TRBV6-3 and TRBJ2-1, with 9 bases that match TRBD2. Trimming cost V 3 bases and J 10 bases; bases outside gene matches: 7. CDR1 MNHEY and CDR2 SVGEGT come from the germline V gene. The CDR3 has 14 residues. CDR3 residues: CASSYIAGVDEQFF. In DNA, the CDR3 is TGTGCCAGCAGTTATATAGCGGGAGTCGACGAGCAGTTCTTC.

V is TRBV3-1 (or the pseudogene TRBV3-2) and J is TRBJ2-3, with 9 positions matching TRBD2. The germline V gene has CDR1 LGHDT and CDR2 YNNKEL (reference sequence). The CDR3 spans 19 residues. V trimming: 4 bases; J trimming: 0 bases; junction bases outside the gene matches: 14. CDR3 protein: CASSPLGLLAGSSTDTQYF. Written as DNA, the CDR3 is TGTGCCAGCAGCCCCCTAGGCCTCCTAGCGGGGTCTAGCACAGATACGCAGTATTTT.

CDR3 sequence reads: CASSFRTSLSSYNSPLHF. The CDR3, as DNA: TGCGCCAGCAGCTTCCGGACTTCCCTTAGCTCCTATAATTCACCCCTCCACTTT. J is TRBJ1-6 and V is TRBV5-1; D not certain. The germline V gene has CDR1 SGHRS and CDR2 YFSETQ. The V and J ends lost 2 bases and 0 bases respectively, with 15 bases between them. This CDR3 has 18 amino acids.

The CDR3 loop reads CASSRSGTSENEQFF. The CDR3 DNA reads TGTGCCAGCAGCCGGTCCGGGACTAGCGAGAATGAGCAGTTCTTC. This chain joins TRBV7-2 and TRBJ2-1; 10 bases align to TRBD2. CDR3 length: 15 residues. The germline V gene has CDR1 SGHTA and CDR2 FQGNSA. V was clipped by 5 bases and J by 7 bases; unmatched bases: 8.

This clone has just one count. The rearrangement joins TRBV2 to TRBJ2-7, with 7 bases lining up with TRBD1. The ends lost 6 bases at V and 6 bases at J; junction bases unmatched: 11. The CDR3 spans 14 residues. CDR1 and CDR2 from the germline V gene are SNHLY and FYNNEI. The CDR3 nucleotides are TGTGCCAGCAGGGAACAGGGGTTGGTACGCGAGCAGTACTTC. Protein sequence: CASREQGLVREQYF.

This chain joins TRBV5-1 and TRBJ2-2; 7 nucleotides align to TRBD2. This CDR3 contains 16 residues. Germline CDR1 is SGHRS and CDR2 is YFSETQ. After removal of 3 bases from V and 0 bases from J, the junction contained 5 bases not matched to a gene. CDR3 residues: CASSSLAVTNTGELFF. The DNA for the CDR3 is TGCGCCAGCAGCTCCCTAGCGGTAACGAACACCGGGGAGCTGTTTTTT. Full variable domain (missing parts from reference TRBV5-1 and TRBJ2-2): KAGVTQTPRYLIKTRGQQVTLSCSPISGHRSVSWYQQTPGQGLQFLFEYFSETQRNKGNFPGRFSGRQFSNSRSEMNVSTLELGDSALYLCASSSLAVTNTGELFFGEGSRLTVL.

V is TRBV5-4 and J is TRBJ2-1, with 8 bases that match TRBD2. Per the germline V gene, CDR1 is SGHNT and CDR2 is YYREEE (reference sequence). The trim removed 4 bases at V and 7 bases at J, leaving 13 bases unmatched. The CDR3 extends over 16 amino acids. CDR3 nucleotides: TGTGCCAGCAGCAACCCTAGGGGCGGGAGGAAGAATGAGCAGTTCTTC. Protein: CASSNPRGGRKNEQFF.

The CDR3, as DNA: TGTGCCAGCAGCTCCTTACAGGGATATAGCAATCAGCCCCAGCATTTT. Encoded protein: CASSSLQGYSNQPQHF. V gene TRBV7-8 combines with J gene TRBJ1-5, with a possible D match to TRBD1 (6 bases). Germline V gene lookup returns CDR1 SGHVS and CDR2 FQNEAQ. There are 16 residues in the CDR3. With 4 bases removed from V and 0 bases from J, the gap between germline ends came to 13 bases.

The chain is built from TRBV18 and TRBJ1-3; D ambiguous. V lost 2 bases and J 2 bases, leaving 4 bases between the germline ends. CDR1 is KGHSH, CDR2 LQKENI, per germline. The CDR3 spans 13 residues. The CDR3 loop is CASSPTAGNTIYF. The CDR3 DNA is TGTGCCAGCTCACCAACGGCTGGAAACACCATATATTTT.

The sample holds one count of this clone. CDR3 protein: CASSLLGTGASPLHF. DNA of the CDR3: TGTGCCAGCAGCCTCCTTGGGACAGGGGCCTCACCCCTCCACTTT. The chain uses TRBV11-2 and TRBJ1-6; 10 nucleotides agree with TRBD1. CDR1 is SGHAT, CDR2 FQNNGV, per germline. The length of the CDR3 is 15 residues. Losses at the gene ends were 5 bases for V and 10 bases for J; bases not matched to a gene: 8.

The V and J genes are TRBV6-5 and TRBJ2-1; D is perhaps TRBD2 (5 bases). The ends were cut back, 0 bases at V and 0 bases at J, with 9 bases in the middle. Per the germline V gene, CDR1 is MNHEY and CDR2 is SVGAGI. The CDR3 is 16 residues long. CDR3 residues: CASSYSTGSSYNEQFF. CDR3 bases: TGTGCCAGCAGTTACTCGACGGGGAGCTCCTACAATGAGCAGTTCTTC.

V gene TRBV5-4 combines with J gene TRBJ2-2, with TRBD1 identical over 9 bases. J lost 6 bases, V lost 3 bases, and 9 bases had no gene match. CDR1 and CDR2 from the germline V gene are SGHNT and YYREEE (reference sequence). This CDR3 is 16 amino acids long. CDR3 in DNA: TGTGCCAGCAGCTCCCCGGGACAGGGTATCTCCGGGGAGCTGTTTTTT. It translates to CASSSPGQGISGELFF.

This clone has a single count. The rearrangement uses TRBV19 and TRBJ2-5, with 8 bases aligning to TRBD1. V lost 3 bases, J lost 2 bases, and 8 bases stayed unmatched. There are 16 residues in the CDR3. The V gene's germline CDR1 is LNHDA and CDR2 SQIVND (reference sequence). This CDR3 is CASSIPDRGRQETQYF. The CDR3 bases are TGTGCCAGTAGTATTCCTGACAGGGGACGACAAGAGACCCAGTACTTC.

This clone appeared a few times. This same CDR3 is encoded by further DNA sequences in the sample. The CDR3 DNA follows: TGTGCCAGCAGCTTACATTCGGGGAACACCGGGGAGCTGTTTTTT. Its translation: CASSLHSGNTGELFF. V gene TRBV11-3 combines with J gene TRBJ2-2; the D is unclear. Trimming shortened V by 2 bases and J by 1 base, and 8 bases separated the two germline ends. This CDR3 has 15 residues. In germline, CDR1 is SGHNT, CDR2 YENEEA.

The gene calls are TRBV2 and TRBJ2-2, with TRBD1 matching over 8 bases. This CDR3 is 14 amino acids long. V trimming: 3 bases; J trimming: 5 bases; junction bases outside the gene matches: 2. The germline V gene has CDR1 SNHLY and CDR2 FYNNEI. CDR3 nucleotides: TGTGCCAGCAGTGACCGGACAGGGACCGGGGAGCTGTTTTTT. Protein: CASSDRTGTGELFF. The entire variable domain, with the rest obtained from reference TRBV2 and TRBJ2-2, is as follows: EPEVTQTPSHQVTQMGQEVILRCVPISNHLYFYWYRQILGQKVEFLVSFYNNEISEKSEIFDDQFSVERPDGSNFTLKIRSTKLEDSAMYFCASSDRTGTGELFFGEGSRLTVL.

The chain employs TRBV10-2 and TRBJ1-1; D call uncertain. The germline gives CDR1 WSHSY, CDR2 SAAADI. This CDR3 comprises 16 residues. With 0 bases removed from V and 4 bases from J, the gap between germline ends came to 15 bases. The CDR3 region is CASSESREMWATEAFF. The CDR3 coding sequence is TGCGCCAGCAGTGAGTCAAGGGAGATGTGGGCCACTGAAGCTTTCTTT.

J is TRBJ1-1 and V is TRBV6-5, with TRBD1 matching over 7 bases. CDR1 is MNHEY and CDR2 is SVGAGI in the germline V gene. The CDR3 runs 15 residues. Losses at the gene ends were 2 bases for V and 5 bases for J; bases not matched to a gene: 8. This chain's CDR3 is CASSYGGTAGTEAFF. CDR3 sequence (DNA): TGTGCCAGCAGTTACGGCGGGACAGCTGGGACTGAAGCTTTCTTT.